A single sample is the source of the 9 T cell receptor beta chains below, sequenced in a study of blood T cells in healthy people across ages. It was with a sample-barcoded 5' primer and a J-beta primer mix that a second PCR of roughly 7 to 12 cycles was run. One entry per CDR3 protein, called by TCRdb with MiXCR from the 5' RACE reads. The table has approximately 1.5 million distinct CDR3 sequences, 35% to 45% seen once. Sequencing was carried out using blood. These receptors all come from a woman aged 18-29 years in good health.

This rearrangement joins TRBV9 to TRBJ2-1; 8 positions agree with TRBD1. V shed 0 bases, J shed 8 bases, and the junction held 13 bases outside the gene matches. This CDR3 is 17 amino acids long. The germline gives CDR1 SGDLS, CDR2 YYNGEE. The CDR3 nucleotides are TGTGCCAGCAGCGTAGAGGGGACAGGACGTAGCCCCTATGAGCAGTTCTTC. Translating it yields CASSVEGTGRSPYEQFF.

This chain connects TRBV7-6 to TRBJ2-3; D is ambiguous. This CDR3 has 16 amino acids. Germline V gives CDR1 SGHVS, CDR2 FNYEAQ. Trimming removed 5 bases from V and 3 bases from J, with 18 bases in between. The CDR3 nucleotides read TGTGCCAGCAGCCCGGCCACCTTAGGCCTTACAGATACGCAGTATTTT. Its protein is CASSPATLGLTDTQYF.

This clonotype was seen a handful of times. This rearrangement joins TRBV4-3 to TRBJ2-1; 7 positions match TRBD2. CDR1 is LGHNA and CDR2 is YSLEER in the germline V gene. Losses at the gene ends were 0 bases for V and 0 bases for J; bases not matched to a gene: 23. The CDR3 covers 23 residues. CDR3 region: CASSQDSRGGDYVRPSSYNEQFF. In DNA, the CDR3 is TGCGCCAGCAGCCAAGACTCGCGGGGAGGGGACTACGTAAGACCTAGCTCCTACAATGAGCAGTTCTTC.

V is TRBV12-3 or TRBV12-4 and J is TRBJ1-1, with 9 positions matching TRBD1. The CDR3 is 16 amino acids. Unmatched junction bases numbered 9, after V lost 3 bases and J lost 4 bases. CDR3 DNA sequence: TGTGCCAGCAGTTTGCCGACAGGGGGTAGAAGCACTGAAGCTTTCTTT. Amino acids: CASSLPTGGRSTEAFF.

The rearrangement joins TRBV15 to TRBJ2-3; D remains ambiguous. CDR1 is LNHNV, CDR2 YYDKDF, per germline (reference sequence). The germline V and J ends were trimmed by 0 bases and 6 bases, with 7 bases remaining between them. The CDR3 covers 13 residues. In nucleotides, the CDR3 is TGTGCCACCAGCAGAGATGTAGTGGATACGCAGTATTTT. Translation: CATSRDVVDTQYF.

Written as DNA, the CDR3 is TGTGCCAGCAGCTCCGCCAGCAGGGGGCGGACTGAAGCTTTCTTT. This codes for CASSSASRGRTEAFF. V is TRBV7-2 and J is TRBJ1-1; TRBD1 aligns across 8 bases. CDR1 and CDR2 from the germline V gene are SGHTA and FQGNSA. There are 15 residues in the CDR3. Trimming at V came to 4 bases and at J to 5 bases, leaving 9 bases not matched to a gene.

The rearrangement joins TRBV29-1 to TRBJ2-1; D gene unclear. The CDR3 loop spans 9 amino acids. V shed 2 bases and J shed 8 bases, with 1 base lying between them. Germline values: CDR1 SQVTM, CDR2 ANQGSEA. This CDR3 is CSVEHEQFF. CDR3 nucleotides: TGCAGCGTTGAACATGAGCAGTTCTTC.

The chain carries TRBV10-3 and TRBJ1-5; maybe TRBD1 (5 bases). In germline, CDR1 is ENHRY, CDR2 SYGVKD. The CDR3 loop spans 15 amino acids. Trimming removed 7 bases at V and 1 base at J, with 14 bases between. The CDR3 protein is CAIKAGLASNQPQHF. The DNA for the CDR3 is TGTGCCATCAAGGCGGGGCTTGCCAGCAATCAGCCCCAGCATTTT.

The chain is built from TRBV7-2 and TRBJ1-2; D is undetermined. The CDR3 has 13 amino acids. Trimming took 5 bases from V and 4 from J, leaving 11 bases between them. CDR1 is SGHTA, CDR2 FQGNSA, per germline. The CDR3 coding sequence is TGTGCCAGCAGCGCTATACCAGGCTATGGCTACACCTTC. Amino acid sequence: CASSAIPGYGYTF.